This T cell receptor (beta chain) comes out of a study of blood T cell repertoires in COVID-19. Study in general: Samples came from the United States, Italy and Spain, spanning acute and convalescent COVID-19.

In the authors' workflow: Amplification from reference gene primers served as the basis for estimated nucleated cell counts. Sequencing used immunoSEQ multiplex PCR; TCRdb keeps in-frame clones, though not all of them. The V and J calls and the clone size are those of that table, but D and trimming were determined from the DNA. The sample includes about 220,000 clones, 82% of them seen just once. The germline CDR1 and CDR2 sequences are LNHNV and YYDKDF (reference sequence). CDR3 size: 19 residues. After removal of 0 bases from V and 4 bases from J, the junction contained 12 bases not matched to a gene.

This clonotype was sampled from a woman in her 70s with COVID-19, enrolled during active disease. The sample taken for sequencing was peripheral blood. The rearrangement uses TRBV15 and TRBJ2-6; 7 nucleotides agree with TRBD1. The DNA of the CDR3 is TGTGCCACCAGCAGAGACCCGGGACAGCCGACGGTGGGGGCCAACGTCCTGACTTTC. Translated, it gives CATSRDPGQPTVGANVLTF.